A selection of T cell receptor beta chains follows, all from one sample in a study of blood T cell repertoires in COVID-19. Here immunoSEQ multiplex PCR was the method, and the copy in TCRdb shows in-frame clones only, minus some. The sample records about 130,000 clones, 88% being singletons. Sequenced input: peripheral blood. These receptors originate from a man aged 50 or older with acute or convalescent COVID-19. The CDR3 runs from the conserved cysteine through the conserved F or W.

J,length,V,CDR3
TRBJ1-1,14,TRBV5-5,CASSWGGGSTEAFF
TRBJ1-2,14,TRBV5-4,CASSVDRGNYGYTF
TRBJ1-5,14,TRBV28,CASSLARTVQPQHF
TRBJ1-2,16,TRBV9,CASSLNRDTYNYGYTF
TRBJ1-2,16,TRBV28,CASSDRGARGNYGYTF
TRBJ1-2,13,TRBV7-2,CASSPPTLYGYTF
TRBJ2-3,12,TRBV9,CASSVLRDTQYF
TRBJ1-1,13,TRBV6-5,CVSEGQLNTEAFF
TRBJ2-1,10,TRBV5-1,CASHGNEQFF
TRBJ2-4,15,TRBV19,CASSIRSLAKNIQYF
TRBJ1-2,14,TRBV5-1,CASSASAMDIRYTF
TRBJ2-7,14,TRBV29-1,CSVERTGETYEQYF
TRBJ1-5,17,TRBV5-6,CASSKLGTGESNQPQHF
TRBJ1-1,13,TRBV28,CASSFGRGSRAFF
TRBJ1-2,13,TRBV5-1,CASSFDLPGGYTF
TRBJ1-5,15,TRBV6-5,CASSYNGQEGQPQHF
TRBJ2-7,14,TRBV5-1,CASSSLTGSYEQYF
TRBJ2-7,14,TRBV3-1/TRBV3-2,CASSRGRGAYEQYF
TRBJ1-2,13,TRBV28,CASRRDIPYGYTF
TRBJ2-7,16,TRBV7-9,CASSFGAAGGLSEQYF
TRBJ1-4,14,TRBV4-1,CASSQAGTNEKLFF
TRBJ1-1,18,TRBV7-9,CASSPKGQGTGMNTEAFF
TRBJ2-7,14,TRBV7-9,CASSLGSTSREQYF
TRBJ1-1,14,TRBV18,CASSRTGGYTEAFF
TRBJ2-7,14,TRBV7-2,CASSFTGGYVEQYF
TRBJ2-5,15,TRBV9,CASSVEPAGLETQYF
TRBJ1-2,13,TRBV6-5,CASTLGGAGGYTF
TRBJ1-4,18,TRBV28,CASSFGGGRGRGGEKLFF
TRBJ1-5,13,TRBV28,CASSPPGNQPQHF
TRBJ2-7,16,TRBV18,CASSPMTGQSSYEQYF
TRBJ2-7,16,TRBV5-4,CASSPSGRGVTYEQYF
TRBJ2-2,14,TRBV13,CASSPRAGDGELFF
TRBJ2-3,17,TRBV28,CASSLGTSGSRADTQYF
TRBJ2-5,16,TRBV7-9,CASSWGQGGRQETQYF
TRBJ2-1,17,TRBV5-1,CASSLRLSGLAGVEQFF
TRBJ2-2,16,TRBV28,CASSPAGGRSAGELFF
TRBJ2-7,15,TRBV11-2,CASSLYPGQGYEQYF
TRBJ1-4,15,TRBV5-6,CASSAITGGAEKLFF
TRBJ2-3,15,TRBV19,CASAPGREGSDTQYF
TRBJ1-2,15,TRBV5-1,CASSLGQGIDYGYTF
TRBJ1-2,13,TRBV2,CASKGQGTYGYTF
TRBJ2-5,16,TRBV11-2,CASSLERTRAGETQYF
TRBJ2-5,16,TRBV10-1,CASSPGQGGFQETQYF
TRBJ2-2,17,TRBV10-3,CAISERLAGAGTGELFF
TRBJ2-5,15,TRBV15,CATSTPLEGGETQYF